Each of the 6 T cell receptor beta chains below was sequenced from the same sample in a study of T cells in tuberculosis (dated by TCRdb to 2017 to 2018). Libraries were constructed by the immunoSEQ multiplex PCR assay. Held by TCRdb, this immuneACCESS table contains in-frame sequences only and omits some clones. Under half of the omission traces to an unresolved V gene where checked; the cause of the rest is unknown. The sample table holds some 34,000 clones, of which nearly 95% were seen once. Approximately 7.5% of the sample rests with the top ten. Source material: PBMCs. These TCRs come from a donor under 30 with latent tuberculosis or without tuberculosis infection.

V is TRBV9 and J is TRBJ2-2; a possible D gene is TRBD2 (6 bases). Trimming shortened V by 0 bases and J by 7 bases, and 13 bases separated the two germline ends. CDR1 is SGDLS and CDR2 is YYNGEE in the germline V gene. The CDR3 runs to 15 residues. The CDR3 protein is CASSVEPSADGELFF. For the CDR3, the DNA is TGTGCCAGCAGCGTAGAGCCTAGCGCGGACGGGGAGCTGTTTTTT.

The chain carries TRBV7-8 and TRBJ1-2; the D is unclear. Deletions cut 0 bases from V and 7 bases from J, with 9 bases between. The germline V gene has CDR1 SGHVS and CDR2 FQNEAQ. The CDR3 totals 13 residues. This chain's CDR3 is CASSLARGLGYTF. The CDR3 DNA is TGTGCCAGCAGCTTAGCTAGAGGGCTTGGCTACACCTTC.

This chain joins TRBV5-4 and TRBJ2-5, with D possibly matching TRBD2 (6 bases). The germline V gene encodes CDR1 SGHNT and CDR2 YYREEE (reference sequence). V lost 6 bases to trimming and J lost 4 bases, with 19 bases between them. The CDR3 is made up of 15 amino acids. The CDR3 sequence is CASIGLGGGGETQYF. The CDR3 nucleotides are TGTGCCAGCATCGGTTTGGGGGGAGGTGGAGAGACCCAGTACTTC.

A single count supports this clone. This chain uses TRBV7-6 with TRBJ1-1; D is unclear. The CDR3 consists of 14 residues. V was shortened by 5 bases and J by 3 bases, with 13 bases between the two germline ends. Germline V gene sequence: CDR1 SGHVS, CDR2 FNYEAQ. Here the CDR3 DNA reads TGTGCCAGCAGCCTCACTCGGGGAGACACTGAAGCTTTCTTT. Translating gives CASSLTRGDTEAFF.

For the CDR3, the DNA is TGTGCCAGCAGCCACGACGGGACTAACTACAATGAGCAGTTCTTC. This codes for CASSHDGTNYNEQFF. The chain uses TRBV7-2 and TRBJ2-1; the match to TRBD2 covers 7 bases. Trimming at V came to 5 bases and at J to 3 bases, leaving 7 bases not matched to a gene. From germline, CDR1 is SGHTA and CDR2 FQGNSA. The CDR3 spans 15 residues. Using reference TRBV7-2 and TRBJ2-1 for the parts outside the CDR3, the full variable domain is GAGVSQSPSNKVTEKGKDVELRCDPISGHTALYWYRQSLGQGLEFLIYFQGNSAPDKSGLPSDRFSAERTGGSVSTLTIQRTQQEDSAVYLCASSHDGTNYNEQFFGPGTRLTVL.

In its sample, this clone was seen a few times. The chain is built from TRBV7-3 and TRBJ2-6; 11 nucleotides agree with TRBD1. Germline values: CDR1 SGHTA, CDR2 FQGTGA. The CDR3 has 19 residues. Trimming removed 0 bases from V and 0 bases from J; junction bases left unmatched: 4. The CDR3 here is CASSLTADRGPSGANVLTF. As DNA, the CDR3 is TGTGCCAGCAGCTTAACCGCGGACAGGGGGCCCTCTGGGGCCAACGTCCTGACTTTC.